This TCR beta chain was documented in a study of quantifying T cell responses using KT2 cells. Study-level background: Reverse transcription used primers in the TCR alpha and beta constant regions. The second PCR ran as a qPCR until a predetermined fluorescence threshold was reached. Study-level points and caveats: Very high KT2 spike-in numbers caused saturation in KT2 sequence detection.

The sample is PBMC spiked with counted cells of clone KT2. KT2 cells were mixed with fixed PBMC numbers at varying ratios. A single-stranded UMI oligo with SP2 sequence was ligated to cDNA 3' ends. An equimolar mix of RC1.1 and RC1.2 primed the beta chain across TRBC1 and TRBC2. TCRdb recomputed calls from the UMI-ligation and nested PCR reads with MiXCR, one row per CDR3 protein. Of tens of thousands of distinct CDR3 sequences listed, more than 7% are singletons. With 5 bases clipped from V and 4 bases from J, the junction kept 6 bases outside the gene matches. This CDR3 region has 15 residues. CDR1 and CDR2 (germline): MNHEY, SVGEGT. This clonotype was found many times. Its antigen is undetermined.

The V call is TRBV6-2 or TRBV6-3, the J call TRBJ1-5; 9 bases agree with TRBD1. Specimen: PBMCs spiked with cells of the T cell clone KT2. This TCR was recovered from a human donor. Here the CDR3 DNA reads TGTGCCAGCAGTAAAGCCGGGACAGGGAATCAGCCCCAGCATTTT. The encoded protein is CASSKAGTGNQPQHF.